This passage covers 12 T cell receptor beta chains from one sample sequenced in a study of blood T cells in healthy people across ages (dated by TCRdb to about 2015). Library preparation used 5' RACE. TCRdb records Illumina HiSeq 2500 as the sequencer. The second PCR ran for roughly 6 to 11 cycles and used a J-beta primer mix along with a sample-barcoded 5' primer. Using fastp trimming at Q25 and MiXCR clonotype assembly, TCRdb reanalyzed the public sequencing data and kept in-frame beta chains. A single entry per CDR3 protein holds the most common genes and DNA from its merged rows. This sample has roughly 1.5 million distinct CDR3 sequences in its table, and approximately 42% of those were observed once. The ten biggest clones cover approximately 4% of the sample. Sequenced: blood. These receptors all stem from a woman aged 18-30 years in good health.

The chain has TRBV2 and TRBJ1-1; weak D call: TRBD1 (5 bases). Per germline, CDR1 SNHLY and CDR2 FYNNEI. The CDR3 consists of 15 residues. Trimming removed 2 bases from V and 5 bases from J, with 15 bases in between. The CDR3: CASSEYGVGGTEAFF. CDR3 coding DNA: TGTGCCAGCAGTGAATACGGGGTTGGGGGAACTGAAGCTTTCTTT. Variable domain in full (rest from reference TRBV2 and TRBJ1-1): EPEVTQTPSHQVTQMGQEVILRCVPISNHLYFYWYRQILGQKVEFLVSFYNNEISEKSEIFDDQFSVERPDGSNFTLKIRSTKLEDSAMYFCASSEYGVGGTEAFFGQGTRLTVV.

This chain uses TRBV18 with TRBJ2-4; possibly TRBD1 or TRBD2 for D (5 bases each). Germline lookup yields CDR1 KGHSH and CDR2 LQKENI. Trimming pared 2 bases from V and 13 bases from J, leaving 21 bases between. The CDR3 has 15 amino acids. CDR3 amino acids: CASSPSSRGGENQYF. CDR3 nucleotides: TGTGCCAGCTCACCAAGCAGTCGGGGCGGCGAGAACCAGTACTTC.

This rearrangement joins TRBV24-1 to TRBJ2-4; 14 bases are shared with TRBD2. The CDR3 has 19 residues. The J segment lost 0 bases and the V segment lost 3 bases, leaving 6 bases of the junction unmatched. Germline loops: CDR1 KGHDR, CDR2 SFDVKD. The CDR3 region is CATSDPTSGRALAKNIQYF. The CDR3 nucleotides are TGTGCCACCAGTGATCCGACTAGCGGGAGGGCCCTAGCCAAAAACATTCAGTACTTC.

This clonotype was detected many times. This chain joins TRBV29-1 and TRBJ1-5; 11 nucleotides agree with TRBD1. Germline V CDR1 and CDR2: SQVTM, ANQGSEA. This CDR3 region has 18 residues. V lost 3 bases, J lost 4 bases, and 14 bases stayed unmatched. The CDR3 region is CSVDPDRTGGLLNQPQHF. The CDR3 DNA is TGCAGCGTTGATCCAGATAGGACAGGGGGCCTCCTTAATCAGCCCCAGCATTTT.

The table lists this clonotype with a few counts. This chain links TRBV12-3 or TRBV12-4 with TRBJ2-5; D not certain. The CDR3 covers 14 residues. V lost 1 base and J 7 bases, leaving 13 bases between the germline ends. For the CDR3, the DNA is TGTGCCAGCAGTTTAGTGGGCAGGTCCCGGACCCAGTACTTC. Translated, it gives CASSLVGRSRTQYF.

This chain uses TRBV6-2 or TRBV6-3 with TRBJ1-5; tentatively, D is TRBD1 (5 bases). The V gene lost 2 bases and the J gene lost 2 bases, with 13 bases spanning the gap. This CDR3 has 16 amino acids. The germline gives CDR1 MNHEY, CDR2 SVGEGT. Here the CDR3 reads CASSYKRGLRNQPQHF. As DNA, the CDR3 is TGTGCCAGCAGTTACAAGAGGGGCTTACGCAATCAGCCCCAGCATTTT.

The J gene is TRBJ2-3, the V gene TRBV10-3, with D maybe TRBD1 (6 bases). The CDR3 consists of 14 residues. Germline-derived CDR1 and CDR2 are ENHRY and SYGVKD. Trimming pared 6 bases from V and 4 bases from J, leaving 14 bases between. The CDR3 reads CAISRQDSPDTQYF. The CDR3 region has the DNA TGTGCCATCAGCAGACAGGATTCCCCAGATACGCAGTATTTT.

This clonotype was detected only a few times. The V call is TRBV10-3, the J call TRBJ2-5, with D possibly being TRBD1 (6 bases). Per germline, CDR1 ENHRY and CDR2 SYGVKD. The ends were cut back, 4 bases at V and 3 bases at J, with 15 bases in the middle. The CDR3 covers 15 residues. CDR3 nucleotides: TGTGCCATCAGTGGCCGTAGGGGGTTAAAAGAGACCCAGTACTTC. Its protein product is CAISGRRGLKETQYF.

This clonotype showed up many times. V usage is TRBV6-5 and J usage is TRBJ1-2; D is possibly TRBD1 (6 bases). Trimming took off 6 bases at V and 5 bases at J, with 13 bases between the two ends. The CDR3 contains 13 residues. CDR1 MNHEY and CDR2 SVGAGI come from the germline V gene. DNA for the CDR3: TGTGCCAGCAGCTCCAGGGGAGTTTATGGCTACACCTTC. Amino acids: CASSSRGVYGYTF.

The chain combines TRBV5-5 with TRBJ2-4; D assignment may be TRBD1 or TRBD2 (7 bases each). Germline V gene sequence: CDR1 SGHKS, CDR2 YYEKEE (reference sequence). V shed 4 bases and J shed 6 bases, with 14 bases lying between them. The CDR3 runs to 14 residues. CDR3 coding DNA: TGTGCCAGCAGCCCCTGGGAGGGGGCAAACATTCAGTACTTC. Encoded protein: CASSPWEGANIQYF. The full variable domain, with the rest looked up from reference TRBV5-5 and TRBJ2-4, is DAGVTQSPTHLIKTRGQQVTLRCSPISGHKSVSWYQQVLGQGPQFIFQYYEKEERGRGNFPDRFSARQFPNYSSELNVNALLLGDSALYLCASSPWEGANIQYFGAGTRLSVL.

This clonotype was seen more than once but under ten times. The V gene is TRBV9, the J gene TRBJ2-1; D uncertain. This CDR3 spans 16 amino acids. The germline V and J ends were trimmed by 4 bases and 3 bases, with 17 bases remaining between them. The germline gives CDR1 SGDLS, CDR2 YYNGEE. CDR3 amino acids: CASSRSRQMYYNEQFF. CDR3 in DNA: TGTGCCAGCAGCCGTAGCAGGCAGATGTACTACAATGAGCAGTTCTTC.

The chain combines TRBV3-1 with TRBJ1-6, with no clear D. The CDR3 covers 14 residues. Trimming left V 2 bases short and J 1 base short, with 3 bases between. Germline lookup yields CDR1 LGHDT and CDR2 YNNKEL (reference sequence). The CDR3 DNA follows: TGTGCCAGCAGCCAAATTTCCTATAATTCACCCCTCCACTTT. It codes for CASSQISYNSPLHF.